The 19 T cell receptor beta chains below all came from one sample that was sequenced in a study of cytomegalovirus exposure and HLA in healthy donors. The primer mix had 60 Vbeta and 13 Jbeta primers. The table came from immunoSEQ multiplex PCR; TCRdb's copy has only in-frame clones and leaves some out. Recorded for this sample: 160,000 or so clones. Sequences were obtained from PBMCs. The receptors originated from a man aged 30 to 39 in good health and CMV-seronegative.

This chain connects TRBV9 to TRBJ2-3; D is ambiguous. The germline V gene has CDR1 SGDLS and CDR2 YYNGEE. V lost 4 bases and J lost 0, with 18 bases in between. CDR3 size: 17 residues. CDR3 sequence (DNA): TGTGCCAGCAGCTCCCCCTTTTGGGCCACGAGCACAGATACGCAGTATTTT. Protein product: CASSSPFWATSTDTQYF.

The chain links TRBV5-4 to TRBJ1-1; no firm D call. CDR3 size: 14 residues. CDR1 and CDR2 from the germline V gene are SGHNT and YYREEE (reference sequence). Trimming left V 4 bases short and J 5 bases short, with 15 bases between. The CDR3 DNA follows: TGTGCCAGCAGCATCTTCTCAGTCAGAACTGAAGCTTTCTTT. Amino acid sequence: CASSIFSVRTEAFF.

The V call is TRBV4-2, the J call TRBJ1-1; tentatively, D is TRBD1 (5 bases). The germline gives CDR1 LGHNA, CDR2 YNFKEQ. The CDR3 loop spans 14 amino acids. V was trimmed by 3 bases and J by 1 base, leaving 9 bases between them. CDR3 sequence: CASSQGQRNTEAFF. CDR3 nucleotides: TGTGCCAGCAGCCAGGGGCAGAGGAACACTGAAGCTTTCTTT.

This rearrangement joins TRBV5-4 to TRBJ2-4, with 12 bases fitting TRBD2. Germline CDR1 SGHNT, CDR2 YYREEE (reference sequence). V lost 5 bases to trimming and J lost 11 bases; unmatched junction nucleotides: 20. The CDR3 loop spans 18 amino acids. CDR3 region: CASSRDARGRLAGGVQYF. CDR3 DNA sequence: TGTGCCAGCAGTCGGGACGCACGGGGTAGGCTAGCGGGAGGGGTTCAGTACTTC.

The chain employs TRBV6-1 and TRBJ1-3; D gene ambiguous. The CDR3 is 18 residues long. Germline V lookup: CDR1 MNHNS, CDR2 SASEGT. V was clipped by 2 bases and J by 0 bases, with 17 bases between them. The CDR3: CASSEWLGPDYSGNTIYF. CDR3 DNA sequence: TGTGCCAGCAGTGAATGGTTAGGGCCAGACTACTCTGGAAACACCATATATTTT.

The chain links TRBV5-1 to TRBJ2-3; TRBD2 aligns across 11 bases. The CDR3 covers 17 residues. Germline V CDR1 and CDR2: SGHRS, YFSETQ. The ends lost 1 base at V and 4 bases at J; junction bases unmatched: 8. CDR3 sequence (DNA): TGCGCCAGCAGCTTGTGGTCTAGCGGGAGGTTCTCAGATACGCAGTATTTT. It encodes CASSLWSSGRFSDTQYF.

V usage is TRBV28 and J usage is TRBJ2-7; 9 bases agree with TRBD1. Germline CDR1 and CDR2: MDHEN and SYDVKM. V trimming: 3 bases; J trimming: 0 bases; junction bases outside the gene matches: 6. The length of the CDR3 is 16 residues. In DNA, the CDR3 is TGTGCCAGCAGTTTGGTCGGGACAGGGAGCTCCTACGAGCAGTACTTC. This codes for CASSLVGTGSSYEQYF.

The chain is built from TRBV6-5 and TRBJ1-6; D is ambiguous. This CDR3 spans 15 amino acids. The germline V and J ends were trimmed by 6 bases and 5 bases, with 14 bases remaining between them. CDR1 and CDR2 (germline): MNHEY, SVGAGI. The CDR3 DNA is TGTGCCAGCAGCCACAATGGCCCCGATAATTCACCCCTCCACTTT. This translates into CASSHNGPDNSPLHF.

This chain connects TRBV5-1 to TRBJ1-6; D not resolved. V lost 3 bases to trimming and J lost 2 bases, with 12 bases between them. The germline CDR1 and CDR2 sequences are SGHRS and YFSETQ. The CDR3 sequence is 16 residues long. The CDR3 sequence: CASSSSGSAYNSPLHF. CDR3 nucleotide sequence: TGCGCCAGCAGCTCGTCCGGGTCGGCCTATAATTCACCCCTCCACTTT.

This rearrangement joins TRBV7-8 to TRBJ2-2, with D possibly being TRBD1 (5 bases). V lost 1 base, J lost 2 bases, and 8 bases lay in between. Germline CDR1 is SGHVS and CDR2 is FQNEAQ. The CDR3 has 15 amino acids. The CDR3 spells CASSLGTSNTGELFF. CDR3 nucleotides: TGTGCCAGCAGCTTAGGGACATCCAACACCGGGGAGCTGTTTTTT.

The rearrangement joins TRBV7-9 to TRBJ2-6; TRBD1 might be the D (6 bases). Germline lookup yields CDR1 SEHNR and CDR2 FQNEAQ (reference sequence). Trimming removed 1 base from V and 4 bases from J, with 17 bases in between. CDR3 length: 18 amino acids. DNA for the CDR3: TGTGCCAGCAGCTTAGGCTATGGTCAGGGGTCCGGGGCCAACGTCCTGACTTTC. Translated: CASSLGYGQGSGANVLTF.

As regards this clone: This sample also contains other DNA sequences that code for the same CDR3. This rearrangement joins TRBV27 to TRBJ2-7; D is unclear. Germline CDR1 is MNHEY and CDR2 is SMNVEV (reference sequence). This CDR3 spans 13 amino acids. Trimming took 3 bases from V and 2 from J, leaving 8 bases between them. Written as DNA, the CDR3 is TGTGCCAGCAGTTTCGACGGAGCCTACGAGCAGTACTTC. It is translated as CASSFDGAYEQYF.

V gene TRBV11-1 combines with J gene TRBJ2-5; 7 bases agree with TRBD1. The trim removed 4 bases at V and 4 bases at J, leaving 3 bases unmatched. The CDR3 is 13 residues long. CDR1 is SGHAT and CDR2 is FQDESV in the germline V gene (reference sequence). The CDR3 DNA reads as TGTGCCAGCAGCTACAGGGGAACAGAGACCCAGTACTTC. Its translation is CASSYRGTETQYF. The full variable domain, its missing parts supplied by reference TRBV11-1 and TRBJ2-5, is EAEVAQSPRYKITEKSQAVAFWCDPISGHATLYWYRQILGQGPELLVQFQDESVVDDSQLPKDRFSAERLKGVDSTLKIQPAELGDSAMYLCASSYRGTETQYFGPGTRLLVL.

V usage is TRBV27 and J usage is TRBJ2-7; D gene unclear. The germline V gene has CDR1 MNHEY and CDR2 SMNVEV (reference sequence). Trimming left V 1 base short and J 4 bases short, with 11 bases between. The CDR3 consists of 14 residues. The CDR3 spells CASSLFPERYEQYF. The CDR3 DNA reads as TGTGCCAGCAGTTTATTCCCAGAACGATACGAGCAGTACTTC.

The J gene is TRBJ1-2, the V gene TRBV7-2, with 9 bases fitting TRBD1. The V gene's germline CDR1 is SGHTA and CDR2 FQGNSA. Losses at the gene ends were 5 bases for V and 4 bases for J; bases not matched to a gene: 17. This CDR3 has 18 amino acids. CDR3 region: CASSLQPGQGGRSYGYTF. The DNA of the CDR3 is TGTGCCAGCAGCCTACAACCGGGACAGGGAGGAAGGAGCTATGGCTACACCTTC.

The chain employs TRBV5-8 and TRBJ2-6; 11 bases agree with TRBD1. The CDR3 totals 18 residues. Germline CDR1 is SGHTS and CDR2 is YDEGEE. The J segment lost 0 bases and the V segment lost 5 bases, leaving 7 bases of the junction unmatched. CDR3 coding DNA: TGTGCCAGCAGGAACCGGGACAGGGGGATCTCTGGGGCCAACGTCCTGACTTTC. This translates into CASRNRDRGISGANVLTF.

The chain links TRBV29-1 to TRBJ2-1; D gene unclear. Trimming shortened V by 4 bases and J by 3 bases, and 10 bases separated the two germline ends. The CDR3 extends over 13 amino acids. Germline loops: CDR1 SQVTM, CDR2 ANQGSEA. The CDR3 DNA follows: TGCAGCGTTGGGCCCATAAACTACAATGAGCAGTTCTTC. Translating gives CSVGPINYNEQFF.

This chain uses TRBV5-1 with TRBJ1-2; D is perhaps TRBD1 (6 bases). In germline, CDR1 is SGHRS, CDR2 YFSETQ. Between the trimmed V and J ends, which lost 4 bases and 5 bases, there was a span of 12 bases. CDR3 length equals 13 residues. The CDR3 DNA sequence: TGCGCCAGCAGCCTTACAGGGCAGTATGGCTACACCTTC. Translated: CASSLTGQYGYTF.

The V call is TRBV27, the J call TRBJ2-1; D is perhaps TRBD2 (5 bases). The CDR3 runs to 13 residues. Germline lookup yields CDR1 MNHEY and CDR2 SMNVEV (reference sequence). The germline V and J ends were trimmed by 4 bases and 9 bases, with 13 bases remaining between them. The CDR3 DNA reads TGTGCCAGCAGTTCGTCGGGGTTTGGTGAGCAGTTCTTC. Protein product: CASSSSGFGEQFF.